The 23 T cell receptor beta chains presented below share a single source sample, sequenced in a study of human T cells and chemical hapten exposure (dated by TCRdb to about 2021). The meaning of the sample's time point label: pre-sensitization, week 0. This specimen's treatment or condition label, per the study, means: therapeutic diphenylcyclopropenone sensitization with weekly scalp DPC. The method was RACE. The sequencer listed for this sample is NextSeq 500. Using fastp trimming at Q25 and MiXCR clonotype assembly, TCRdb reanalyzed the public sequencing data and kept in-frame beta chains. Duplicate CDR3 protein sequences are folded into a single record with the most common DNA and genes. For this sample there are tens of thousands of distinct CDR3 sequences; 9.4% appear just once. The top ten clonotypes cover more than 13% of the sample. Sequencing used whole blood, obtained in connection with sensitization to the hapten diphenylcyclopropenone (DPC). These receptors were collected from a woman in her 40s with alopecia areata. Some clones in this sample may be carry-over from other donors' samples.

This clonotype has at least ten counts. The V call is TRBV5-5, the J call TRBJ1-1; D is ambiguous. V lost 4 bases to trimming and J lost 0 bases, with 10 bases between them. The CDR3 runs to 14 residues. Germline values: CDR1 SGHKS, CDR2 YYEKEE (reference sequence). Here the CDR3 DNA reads TGTGCCAGCAGCCCGGCCGACCTGAACACTGAAGCTTTCTTT. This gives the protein CASSPADLNTEAFF.

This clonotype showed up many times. The CDR3 sequence is CAWRLQGTDTQYF. The CDR3 DNA follows: TGTGCCTGGAGATTACAGGGCACAGATACGCAGTATTTT. This rearrangement joins TRBV30 to TRBJ2-3, with D possibly TRBD1 on 5 matching bases. The CDR3 has 13 residues. V shed 3 bases and J shed 1 base, with 8 bases lying between them. In germline, CDR1 is GTSNPN, CDR2 SVGIG (reference sequence).

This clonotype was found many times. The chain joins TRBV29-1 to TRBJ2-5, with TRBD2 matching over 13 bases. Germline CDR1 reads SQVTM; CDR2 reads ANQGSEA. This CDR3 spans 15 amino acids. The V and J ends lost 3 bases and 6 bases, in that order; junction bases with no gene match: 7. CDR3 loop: CSVETSGGFVKTQYF. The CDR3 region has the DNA TGCAGCGTTGAGACTAGCGGGGGGTTCGTCAAGACCCAGTACTTC.

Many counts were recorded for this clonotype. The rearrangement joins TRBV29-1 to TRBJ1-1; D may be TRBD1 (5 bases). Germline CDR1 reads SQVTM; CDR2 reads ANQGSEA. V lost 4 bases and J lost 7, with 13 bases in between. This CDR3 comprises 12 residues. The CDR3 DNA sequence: TGCAGCGTTGTGGGGGATGGTGGTGAAGCTTTCTTT. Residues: CSVVGDGGEAFF.

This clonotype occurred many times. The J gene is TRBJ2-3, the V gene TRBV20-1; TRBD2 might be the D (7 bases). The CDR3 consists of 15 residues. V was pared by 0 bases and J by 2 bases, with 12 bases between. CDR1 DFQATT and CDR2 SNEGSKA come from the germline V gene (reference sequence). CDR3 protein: CSARDFRGATDTQYF. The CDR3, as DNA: TGCAGTGCTAGAGATTTTCGGGGGGCCACAGATACGCAGTATTTT.

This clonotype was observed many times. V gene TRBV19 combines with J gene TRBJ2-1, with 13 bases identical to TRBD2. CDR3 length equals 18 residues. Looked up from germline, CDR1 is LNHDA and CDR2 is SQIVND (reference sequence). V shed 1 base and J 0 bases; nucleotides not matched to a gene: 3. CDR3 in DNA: TGTGCCAGTAGTATAGGCGGGACTAGCGGGGCCTCCTACAATGAGCAGTTCTTC. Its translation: CASSIGGTSGASYNEQFF.

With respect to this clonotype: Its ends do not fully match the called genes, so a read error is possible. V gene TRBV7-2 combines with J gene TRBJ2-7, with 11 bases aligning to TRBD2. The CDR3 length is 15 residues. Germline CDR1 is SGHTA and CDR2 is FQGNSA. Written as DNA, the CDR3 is TGTGCCAGCAGCCTAGCGGGGGGCCTATCCTACGAGCAGTACTTC. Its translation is CASSLAGGLSYEQYF.

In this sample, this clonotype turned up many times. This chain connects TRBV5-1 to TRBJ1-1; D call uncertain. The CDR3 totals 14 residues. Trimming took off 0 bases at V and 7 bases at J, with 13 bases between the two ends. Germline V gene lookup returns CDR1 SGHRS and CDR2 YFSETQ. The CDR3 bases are TGCGCCAGCAGCTTGGTATTAGGGAGAGTTGAAGCTTTCTTT. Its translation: CASSLVLGRVEAFF.

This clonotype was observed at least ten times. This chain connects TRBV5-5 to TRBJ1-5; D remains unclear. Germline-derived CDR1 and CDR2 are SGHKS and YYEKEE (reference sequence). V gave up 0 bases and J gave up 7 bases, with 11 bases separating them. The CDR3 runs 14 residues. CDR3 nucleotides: TGTGCCAGCAGCTTGGTATCCAGTTCCCAGCCCCAGCATTTT. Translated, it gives CASSLVSSSQPQHF.

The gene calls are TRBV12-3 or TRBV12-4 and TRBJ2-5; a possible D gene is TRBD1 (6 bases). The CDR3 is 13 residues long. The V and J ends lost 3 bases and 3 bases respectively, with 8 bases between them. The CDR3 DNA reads TGTGCCAGCAGTTTCAACAGGGAAGAGACCCAGTACTTC. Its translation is CASSFNREETQYF.

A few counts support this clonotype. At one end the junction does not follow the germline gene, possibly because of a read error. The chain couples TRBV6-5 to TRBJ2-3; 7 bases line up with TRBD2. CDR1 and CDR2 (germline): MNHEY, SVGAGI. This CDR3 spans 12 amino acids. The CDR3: CASGASTDTQYF. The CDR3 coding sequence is TGCGCCAGCGGGGCTAGCACAGATACGCAGTATTTT.

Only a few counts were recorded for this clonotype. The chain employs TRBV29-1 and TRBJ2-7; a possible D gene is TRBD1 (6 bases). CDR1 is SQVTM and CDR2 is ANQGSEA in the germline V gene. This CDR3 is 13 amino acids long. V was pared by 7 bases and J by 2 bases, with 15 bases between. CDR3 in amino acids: CSAAGTPAYEQYF. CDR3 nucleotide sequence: TGCAGCGCCGCCGGGACACCTGCCTACGAGCAGTACTTC.

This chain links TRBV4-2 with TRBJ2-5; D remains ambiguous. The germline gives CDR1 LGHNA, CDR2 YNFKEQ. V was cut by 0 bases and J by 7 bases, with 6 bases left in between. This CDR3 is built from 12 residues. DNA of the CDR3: TGTGCCAGCAGCCAAGATGCGTGGACCCAGTACTTC. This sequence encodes CASSQDAWTQYF.

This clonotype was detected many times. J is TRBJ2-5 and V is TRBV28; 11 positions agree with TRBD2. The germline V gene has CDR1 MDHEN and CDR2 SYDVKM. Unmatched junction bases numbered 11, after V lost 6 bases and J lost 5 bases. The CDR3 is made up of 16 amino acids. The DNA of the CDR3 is TGTGCCAGCAGCCGATCCGAGACTAGCGGGGAGGAGACCCAGTACTTC. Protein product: CASSRSETSGEETQYF.

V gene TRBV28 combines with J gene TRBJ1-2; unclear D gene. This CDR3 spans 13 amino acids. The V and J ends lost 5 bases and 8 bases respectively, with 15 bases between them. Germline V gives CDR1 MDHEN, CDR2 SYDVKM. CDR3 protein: CASSINRAGGYTF. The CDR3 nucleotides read TGTGCCAGCAGTATCAACCGGGCCGGAGGCTACACCTTC.

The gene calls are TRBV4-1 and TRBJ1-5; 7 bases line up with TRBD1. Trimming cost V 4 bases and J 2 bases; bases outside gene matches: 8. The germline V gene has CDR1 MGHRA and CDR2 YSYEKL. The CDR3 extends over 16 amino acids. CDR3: CASSLTGARGNQPQHF. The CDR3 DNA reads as TGCGCCAGCAGCCTAACAGGGGCCAGGGGCAATCAGCCCCAGCATTTT.

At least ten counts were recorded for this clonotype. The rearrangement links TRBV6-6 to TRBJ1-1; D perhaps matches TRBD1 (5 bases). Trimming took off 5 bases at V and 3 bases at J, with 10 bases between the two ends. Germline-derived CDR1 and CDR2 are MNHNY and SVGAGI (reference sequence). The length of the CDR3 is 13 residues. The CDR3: CASSPPGDTEAFF. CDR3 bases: TGTGCCAGCAGTCCCCCGGGGGACACTGAAGCTTTCTTT.

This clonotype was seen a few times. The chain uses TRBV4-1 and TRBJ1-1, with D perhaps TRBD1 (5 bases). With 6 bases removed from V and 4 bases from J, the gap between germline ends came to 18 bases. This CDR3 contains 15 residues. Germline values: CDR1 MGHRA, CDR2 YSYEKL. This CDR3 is CASSPAGQGGTEAFF. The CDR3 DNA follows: TGCGCCAGCAGTCCGGCCGGCCAGGGAGGCACTGAAGCTTTCTTT.

The CDR3 sequence: CASSKPGLGTGSYNEQFF. The CDR3 bases are TGTGCCAGTAGTAAACCAGGGCTCGGGACAGGGTCTTACAATGAGCAGTTCTTC. The chain links TRBV19 to TRBJ2-1; 9 nucleotides match TRBD1. Per germline, CDR1 LNHDA and CDR2 SQIVND (reference sequence). The CDR3 has 18 residues. V shed 4 bases and J 4 bases; nucleotides not matched to a gene: 14.

The CDR3 nucleotides are TGTGCCAGCAGCTTCAAACTAGCGGGGGTCCAAGAGACCCAGTACTTC. Its protein product is CASSFKLAGVQETQYF. The chain has TRBV13 and TRBJ2-5; TRBD2 aligns across 11 bases. CDR1 is PRHDT, CDR2 FYEKMQ, per germline (reference sequence). The J segment lost 1 base and the V segment lost 3 bases, leaving 4 bases of the junction unmatched. CDR3 length: 16 residues.

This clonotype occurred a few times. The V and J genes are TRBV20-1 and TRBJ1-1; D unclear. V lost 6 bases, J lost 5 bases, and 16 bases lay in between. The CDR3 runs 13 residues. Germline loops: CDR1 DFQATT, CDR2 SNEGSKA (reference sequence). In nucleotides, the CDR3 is TGCAGTGCACCACGTCTCGCGGGGACTGAAGCTTTCTTT. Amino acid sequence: CSAPRLAGTEAFF.

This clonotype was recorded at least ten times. CDR3 coding DNA: TGTGCCAGCAGCTTTAATCAGGGGGCTGAAGCTTTCTTT. Translated: CASSFNQGAEAFF. This chain joins TRBV13 and TRBJ1-1, with 7 bases aligning to TRBD1. CDR1 and CDR2 from the germline V gene are PRHDT and FYEKMQ (reference sequence). With V trimmed by 3 bases and J by 6 bases, 4 bases remained unmatched. The CDR3 is 13 residues long.

The chain's CDR3 is CASSQTANYGYTF. CDR3 sequence (DNA): TGCGCCAGCAGCCAAACAGCTAACTATGGCTACACCTTC. The V and J genes are TRBV4-1 and TRBJ1-2, with unresolved D. The V end was cut by 2 bases, the J end by 0 bases, with 4 bases between. CDR1 and CDR2 from the germline V gene are MGHRA and YSYEKL. The CDR3 contains 13 residues.